This T cell receptor (beta chain) stems from a study of blood T cell repertoires in COVID-19. Study details: The samples span acute and convalescent COVID-19 from the United States, Italy and Spain.

Germline values: CDR1 LNHDA, CDR2 SQIVND (reference sequence). The CDR3 totals 13 residues. V gave up 8 bases and J gave up 6 bases; unmatched junction bases: 4. As processed by the authors: It was from reference gene primer amplification that nucleated cell counts were estimated. Clones were sequenced by immunoSEQ multiplex PCR, and TCRdb holds only the in-frame ones, with some missing. That table gives V, J and clone size, and the DNA gave D and trimming. The sample lists more than 110,000 clones; more than 70% were seen once. The specimen was peripheral blood. This chain uses TRBV19 with TRBJ1-4; 9 bases map to TRBD1. The receptor comes from a man aged 45-60 years with active or convalescent COVID-19. The CDR3 DNA is TGTGCCAGTTCGGGACAGGGACATGAAAAACTGTTTTTT. As protein: CASSGQGHEKLFF.